This record looks at one TCR beta chain sequence and its context. Seattle patient enrollment occurred during active infection, with longitudinal follow-up thereafter. The data derive from a study of blood T cell repertoires in COVID-19. Across the whole study: COVID-19 samples collected from the United States, Italy and Spain covered acute and convalescent phases. T cells, B-cell-depleted T cells, or PBMCs provided the cDNA or gDNA that served as material.

The repertoire was sequenced with immunoSEQ multiplex PCR; TCRdb's copy has only in-frame clones and lacks some. The repertoire holds about 180,000 clones, with just under 90% as singletons. Trimming cost V 5 bases and J 7 bases; bases outside gene matches: 12. CDR1 and CDR2 (germline): SQVTM, ANQGSEA. CDR3 length equals 14 residues. The sequence derives from a woman in her 70s with COVID-19, enrolled during active disease. The V call is TRBV29-1, the J call TRBJ1-1; 8 bases align to TRBD1. Source material: peripheral blood. The CDR3 DNA is TGCAGCGTTTGGATGGGGCAGGGGGCAAATGAAGCTTTCTTT. Amino acids: CSVWMGQGANEAFF.